This T cell receptor beta chain was documented in a study of blood T cell repertoires in COVID-19. A few counts support this clone. The CDR3 has 14 amino acids. Method: immunoSEQ multiplex PCR; TCRdb's copy keeps in-frame clones and lacks some. The table has around 81,000 clones, about four fifths seen once. This chain uses TRBV7-5 with TRBJ2-1; TRBD2 was called by the table and not checked on the DNA. TRBV7-5 is described as a pseudogene. The specimen sequenced was peripheral blood. The receptor's source is a human donor in a cohort sampled during active COVID-19. CDR3 sequence: CVRSLPSKLDEQFF. CDR3 coding DNA: TGTGTCAGAAGCTTACCTAGTAAGTTAGATGAGCAGTTCTTC.